These 20 T cell receptor beta chains were sequenced from one sample in a study of T cell changes during pregnancy in multiple sclerosis. Profiling relied on immunoSEQ multiplex PCR, and the TCRdb table lists in-frame clones only, not all of them. This table holds roughly 24,000 clones, roughly 87% found once. The specimen was CD8+ T cells from peripheral blood mononuclear cells, collected after pregnancy. The receptors originated from a female donor with multiple sclerosis, enrolled in a pregnancy study.

This clone was seen ten or more times. The chain is built from TRBV6-4 and TRBJ2-1; 9 bases are a match to TRBD2. Germline V gives CDR1 MRHNA, CDR2 SNTAGT. The ends lost 6 bases at V and 8 bases at J; junction bases unmatched: 11. The CDR3 consists of 15 residues. In DNA form, the CDR3 reads TGTGCCAGCAGCCGCGCTAGCGGGACTTACGATGAGCAGTTCTTC. Protein sequence: CASSRASGTYDEQFF.

The chain employs TRBV4-1 and TRBJ1-1; no clear D gene. Trimming cost V 4 bases and J 5 bases, with 17 bases left between them. This CDR3 spans 15 amino acids. Per germline, CDR1 MGHRA and CDR2 YSYEKL. DNA of the CDR3: TGCGCCAGCAGCCGCTCAGAGAGGGTGGGGACTGAAGCTTTCTTT. It specifies CASSRSERVGTEAFF.

This chain joins TRBV4-1 and TRBJ2-7; 7 nucleotides align to TRBD1. The CDR3 spans 18 residues. Germline trimming cut 1 base from V and 2 bases from J; bases unmatched to any gene: 14. The germline CDR1 and CDR2 sequences are MGHRA and YSYEKL. This CDR3 is CASSQGLSIPGQAYEQYF. In DNA form, the CDR3 reads TGCGCCAGCAGCCAAGGTCTTTCGATTCCCGGACAGGCCTACGAGCAGTACTTC.

This chain links TRBV7-9 with TRBJ2-5; D is unresolved. The DNA end is a closer match to TRBJ2-7, so the J assignment may be wrong. Germline V lookup: CDR1 SEHNR, CDR2 FQNEAQ (reference sequence). This CDR3 has 13 amino acids. CDR3 DNA: TGTGCCAGCAGCTCCCCTTTGTCCTACGAGCAGTACTTC. Amino acid sequence: CASSSPLSYEQYF.

The chain recombines TRBV30 with TRBJ2-2; D call uncertain. CDR1 is GTSNPN and CDR2 is SVGIG in the germline V gene (reference sequence). Deletions cut 0 bases from V and 1 base from J, with 12 bases between. The CDR3 extends over 16 amino acids. CDR3 amino acids: CAWSVQFFENTGELFF. DNA for the CDR3: TGTGCCTGGAGTGTACAATTCTTCGAGAACACCGGGGAGCTGTTTTTT.

The chain recombines TRBV27 with TRBJ2-2, with TRBD2 identical over 16 bases. With V trimmed by 7 bases and J by 3 bases, 14 bases remained unmatched. This CDR3 contains 20 residues. Germline V gives CDR1 MNHEY, CDR2 SMNVEV (reference sequence). The CDR3 region has the DNA TGTGCCAGCACCCCCACTCCGGGACTAGCGGGAGGGCTGGACACCGGGGAGCTGTTTTTT. This translates into CASTPTPGLAGGLDTGELFF.

The chain recombines TRBV7-2 with TRBJ2-2; the D is unclear. V lost 3 bases and J 6 bases, leaving 8 bases between the germline ends. CDR1 is SGHTA and CDR2 is FQGNSA in the germline V gene. The CDR3 is 13 residues long. The CDR3 loop is CASSFLVPGELFF. CDR3 nucleotides: TGTGCCAGCAGCTTTTTAGTCCCCGGGGAGCTGTTTTTT.

This chain uses TRBV27 with TRBJ2-3, with 7 nucleotides matching TRBD2. This CDR3 spans 15 amino acids. The V gene end was trimmed by 5 bases and the J gene end by 0 bases; junction bases not matched to a gene: 5. Germline CDR1 reads MNHEY; CDR2 reads SMNVEV (reference sequence). The CDR3 DNA reads TGTGCCAGCAGTCCGGGACTATCGAGCACAGATACGCAGTATTTT. Its protein is CASSPGLSSTDTQYF.

The chain has TRBV19 and TRBJ2-7; 7 bases map to TRBD2. The CDR3 runs 15 residues. V shed 3 bases and J 0 bases; nucleotides not matched to a gene: 5. The germline V gene has CDR1 LNHDA and CDR2 SQIVND (reference sequence). The DNA for the CDR3 is TGTGCCAGTAGTATTTTAGCGGGTAACTCCTACGAGCAGTACTTC. It is translated as CASSILAGNSYEQYF.

The chain recombines TRBV5-1 with TRBJ2-1; 7 bases match TRBD2. CDR1 is SGHRS and CDR2 is YFSETQ in the germline V gene. CDR3 length equals 17 residues. V was clipped by 1 base and J by 1 base; unmatched bases: 8. In DNA form, the CDR3 reads TGCGCCAGCAGCTTGTCCGAGGGAGGGCCTTCCTACAATGAGCAGTTCTTC. It codes for CASSLSEGGPSYNEQFF.

The V and J genes are TRBV7-9 and TRBJ2-1, with TRBD1 as a possible D gene (6 bases). This CDR3 has 12 residues. In germline, CDR1 is SEHNR, CDR2 FQNEAQ (reference sequence). V lost 5 bases to trimming and J lost 8 bases, with 10 bases between them. The CDR3 DNA reads as TGTGCCAGCAGCGCACCAGGGGATGAGCAGTTCTTC. This codes for CASSAPGDEQFF.

CDR3 DNA: TGTGCCAGCGGGTGGGGCGCCTACAATGAGCAGTTCTTC. It codes for CASGWGAYNEQFF. V usage is TRBV27 and J usage is TRBJ2-1, with D perhaps TRBD1 (5 bases). CDR3 length: 13 amino acids. The germline V gene encodes CDR1 MNHEY and CDR2 SMNVEV (reference sequence). The V end lost 8 bases, the J end lost 2 bases, and 10 bases lay between the germline ends.

This chain links TRBV5-1 with TRBJ2-7, with TRBD2 identical over 11 bases. The CDR3 contains 16 residues. The J segment lost 3 bases and the V segment lost 2 bases, leaving 7 bases of the junction unmatched. CDR1 and CDR2 from the germline V gene are SGHRS and YFSETQ. CDR3 sequence: CASSFLGLAVHYEQYF. The CDR3 DNA follows: TGCGCCAGCAGCTTTCTGGGACTAGCGGTTCACTACGAGCAGTACTTC.

This clone was picked up a small number of times. The J gene is TRBJ1-2, the V gene TRBV29-1; tentatively, D is TRBD1 (5 bases). The CDR3 spans 12 residues. V was trimmed by 3 bases and J by 3 bases, leaving 8 bases between them. Looked up from germline, CDR1 is SQVTM and CDR2 is ANQGSEA. The CDR3 reads CSVEAGYYGYTF. The CDR3 DNA is TGCAGCGTTGAGGCAGGGTACTATGGCTACACCTTC.

This chain joins TRBV18 and TRBJ2-6; perhaps TRBD1 as D (5 bases). Trimming cost V 1 base and J 1 base, with 11 bases left between them. This CDR3 has 17 residues. Germline V gives CDR1 KGHSH, CDR2 LQKENI. The chain's CDR3 is CASSPLRHRSGANVLTF. The CDR3 nucleotides read TGTGCCAGCTCACCACTTCGTCACAGGTCTGGGGCCAACGTCCTGACTTTC.

This sequence joins TRBV5-1 and TRBJ1-4; 9 bases agree with TRBD1. V shed 5 bases, J shed 14 bases, and the junction held 10 bases outside the gene matches. Germline CDR1 and CDR2: SGHRS and YFSETQ. The CDR3 loop spans 13 amino acids. CDR3 amino acids: CASRRWNRGLLFF. As DNA, the CDR3 is TGCGCCAGCAGACGATGGAACAGGGGGCTTCTGTTTTTT.

The chain employs TRBV10-1 and TRBJ2-2, with 7 nucleotides matching TRBD1. V lost 0 bases to trimming and J lost 4 bases; unmatched junction nucleotides: 5. Germline assignment: CDR1 WNHNN and CDR2 SYGVQD (reference sequence). The CDR3 totals 16 residues. The CDR3 DNA reads as TGCGCCAGCAGTGAGTCGGTCGACAGGGCCACCGGGGAGCTGTTTTTT. Protein product: CASSESVDRATGELFF.

The chain links TRBV7-9 to TRBJ2-5; possibly TRBD2 for D (5 bases). The V and J ends lost 2 bases and 1 base respectively, with 11 bases between them. CDR1 is SEHNR, CDR2 FQNEAQ, per germline (reference sequence). This CDR3 is 15 amino acids long. CDR3 region: CASSLTEGPQETQYF. In DNA, the CDR3 is TGTGCCAGCAGCTTAACCGAGGGTCCCCAAGAGACCCAGTACTTC.

This chain joins TRBV29-1 and TRBJ2-7; the D gene is possibly TRBD2 (6 bases). V lost 4 bases and J lost 4, with 14 bases in between. The CDR3 has 13 residues. CDR1 SQVTM and CDR2 ANQGSEA come from the germline V gene. CDR3 residues: CSVVASERYEQYF. The DNA of the CDR3 is TGCAGCGTTGTGGCTAGCGAAAGATACGAGCAGTACTTC.

The chain recombines TRBV7-9 with TRBJ2-7, with a possible D match to TRBD2 (5 bases). Germline assignment: CDR1 SEHNR and CDR2 FQNEAQ (reference sequence). The CDR3 contains 13 residues. V lost 5 bases, J lost 3 bases, and 11 bases lay in between. CDR3 protein: CASSGLEGYEQYF. CDR3 sequence (DNA): TGTGCCAGCAGCGGACTTGAGGGCTACGAGCAGTACTTC.